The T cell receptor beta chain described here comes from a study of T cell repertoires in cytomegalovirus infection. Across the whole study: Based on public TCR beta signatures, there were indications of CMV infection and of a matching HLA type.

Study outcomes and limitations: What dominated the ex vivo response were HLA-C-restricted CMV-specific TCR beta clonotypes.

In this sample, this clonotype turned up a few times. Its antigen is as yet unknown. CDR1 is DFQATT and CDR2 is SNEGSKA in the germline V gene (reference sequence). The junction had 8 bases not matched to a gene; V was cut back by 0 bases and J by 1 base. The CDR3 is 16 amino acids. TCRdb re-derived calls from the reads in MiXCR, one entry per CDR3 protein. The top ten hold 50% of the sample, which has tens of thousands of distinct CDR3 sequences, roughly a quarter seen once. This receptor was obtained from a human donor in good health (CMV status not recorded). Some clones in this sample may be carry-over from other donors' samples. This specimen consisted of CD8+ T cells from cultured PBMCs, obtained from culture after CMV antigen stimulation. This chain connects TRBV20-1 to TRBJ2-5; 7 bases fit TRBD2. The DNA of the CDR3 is TGCAGTGCTAGAGATCCAAGGGACTACTTCCAAGAGACCCAGTACTTC. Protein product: CSARDPRDYFQETQYF.